The 16 T cell receptor beta chains reported below all come from one sample, sequenced in a study of blood T cell repertoires in COVID-19. The data were produced by immunoSEQ multiplex PCR, yet TCRdb's version contains in-frame clones alone and is incomplete. This sample has about 150,000 clones; roughly 87% occur once, and the top ten carry 4%. Sequencing was performed on PBMCs or T cells enriched from blood (not recorded which). All receptors derive from a woman between 40 and 55 years old who had been exposed to COVID-19.

The chain employs TRBV6-5 and TRBJ1-2, with D possibly matching TRBD1 (5 bases). V was shortened by 0 bases and J by 7 bases, with 12 bases between the two germline ends. The germline V gene has CDR1 MNHEY and CDR2 SVGAGI. The CDR3 runs 14 residues. The DNA of the CDR3 is TGTGCCAGCAGTTACTCGACCGGGGGGGGTGGCTACACCTTC. As protein: CASSYSTGGGGYTF.

In its sample, this clone was seen a few times. The genes are TRBV28 and TRBJ1-2, with 8 positions matching TRBD1. CDR3 length: 16 amino acids. V lost 6 bases and J lost 4; bases outside the gene matches: 13. Germline CDR1 and CDR2: MDHEN and SYDVKM. The CDR3 reads CASSTSGTGLTYGYTF. The CDR3 DNA follows: TGTGCCAGCAGCACTTCCGGGACAGGTCTTACCTATGGCTACACCTTC.

This chain links TRBV5-1 with TRBJ2-5; D perhaps matches TRBD1 (5 bases). The CDR3 runs to 15 residues. Per the germline V gene, CDR1 is SGHRS and CDR2 is YFSETQ. Between the trimmed V and J ends, which lost 1 base and 2 bases, there was a span of 12 bases. This CDR3 reads CASSLPAGKQETQYF. The CDR3 coding sequence is TGCGCCAGCAGCTTGCCGGCAGGGAAGCAAGAGACCCAGTACTTC. The entire variable domain, with the rest obtained from reference TRBV5-1 and TRBJ2-5, is as follows: KAGVTQTPRYLIKTRGQQVTLSCSPISGHRSVSWYQQTPGQGLQFLFEYFSETQRNKGNFPGRFSGRQFSNSRSEMNVSTLELGDSALYLCASSLPAGKQETQYFGPGTRLLVL.

The chain has TRBV7-2 and TRBJ2-3; D not resolved. V gave up 0 bases and J gave up 3 bases, with 4 bases separating them. Germline V gives CDR1 SGHTA, CDR2 FQGNSA. The CDR3 has 13 residues. The CDR3 reads CASSLALTDTQYF. The CDR3 DNA sequence: TGTGCCAGCAGCTTAGCATTAACAGATACGCAGTATTTT. Based on the CDR3 plus reference TRBV7-2 and TRBJ2-3, the full variable domain is GAGVSQSPSNKVTEKGKDVELRCDPISGHTALYWYRQSLGQGLEFLIYFQGNSAPDKSGLPSDRFSAERTGGSVSTLTIQRTQQEDSAVYLCASSLALTDTQYFGPGTRLTVL.

The chain has TRBV7-4 and TRBJ2-1; 11 nucleotides line up with TRBD2. Germline V CDR1 and CDR2: SGHVT, SQSDAQ. With V trimmed by 4 bases and J by 0 bases, 17 bases remained unmatched. The CDR3 has 21 amino acids. The CDR3 sequence is CASSSHNGGTSGCSSYNEQFF. The CDR3 nucleotides are TGTGCCAGCAGCTCACATAACGGCGGGACTAGCGGTTGTAGCTCCTACAATGAGCAGTTCTTC.

The V and J genes are TRBV19 and TRBJ1-1, with TRBD1 identical over 9 bases. V was pared by 6 bases and J by 10 bases, with 9 bases of the junction left unmatched. Germline V CDR1 and CDR2: LNHDA, SQIVND (reference sequence). CDR3 length: 13 amino acids. CDR3 sequence: CASSIPGQGGAFF. For the CDR3, the DNA is TGTGCCAGTAGCATTCCGGGACAGGGTGGAGCTTTCTTT. Looking up the rest from reference TRBV19 and TRBJ1-1 gives the full variable domain: DGGITQSPKYLFRKEGQNVTLSCEQNLNHDAMYWYRQDPGQGLRLIYYSQIVNDFQKGDIAEGYSVSREKKESFPLTVTSAQKNPTAFYLCASSIPGQGGAFFGQGTRLTVV.

The gene calls are TRBV4-1 and TRBJ1-2; D remains unclear. This CDR3 comprises 14 residues. Between the trimmed V and J ends, which lost 0 bases and 6 bases, there was a span of 11 bases. Germline V gene data show CDR1 as MGHRA and CDR2 as YSYEKL. The CDR3 protein is CASSQDASGNGYTF. The CDR3 coding sequence is TGCGCCAGCAGCCAAGATGCATCCGGGAATGGCTACACCTTC.

The chain recombines TRBV7-2 with TRBJ2-3; 8 positions match TRBD2. Unmatched junction bases numbered 9, after V lost 1 base and J lost 3 bases. The CDR3 spans 17 residues. Germline loops: CDR1 SGHTA, CDR2 FQGNSA. The chain's CDR3 is CASSLDVSGKATDTQYF. The CDR3 DNA reads TGTGCCAGCAGCTTAGACGTTAGCGGGAAGGCAACAGATACGCAGTATTTT.

This chain's CDR3 is CASSPPFGGLRGETQYF. The CDR3 DNA reads as TGTGCCAGCAGCCCCCCCTTCGGGGGTTTAAGAGGGGAGACCCAGTACTTC. V usage is TRBV14 and J usage is TRBJ2-5; a weak D match, TRBD2 (6 bases). The germline CDR1 and CDR2 sequences are SGHDN and FVKESK. Trimming removed 4 bases at V and 5 bases at J, with 23 bases between. This CDR3 is built from 17 residues.

This chain joins TRBV19 and TRBJ1-5; D is ambiguous. V shed 5 bases and J shed 3 bases, with 11 bases lying between them. The CDR3 spans 14 residues. The germline V gene has CDR1 LNHDA and CDR2 SQIVND (reference sequence). The DNA of the CDR3 is TGTGCCAGTAGTCCGGGAATATTCAATCAGCCCCAGCATTTT. Its translation is CASSPGIFNQPQHF. The entire variable domain, with the rest obtained from reference TRBV19 and TRBJ1-5, is as follows: DGGITQSPKYLFRKEGQNVTLSCEQNLNHDAMYWYRQDPGQGLRLIYYSQIVNDFQKGDIAEGYSVSREKKESFPLTVTSAQKNPTAFYLCASSPGIFNQPQHFGDGTRLSIL.

The chain carries TRBV27 and TRBJ1-2; D is perhaps TRBD1 (5 bases). CDR3 length equals 13 residues. Germline loops: CDR1 MNHEY, CDR2 SMNVEV (reference sequence). V lost 3 bases and J 4 bases, leaving 9 bases between the germline ends. The DNA of the CDR3 is TGTGCCAGCAGTTTTGGGGGGAGCTATGGCTACACCTTC. Amino acid sequence: CASSFGGSYGYTF.

The rearrangement joins TRBV5-1 to TRBJ2-2, with D possibly being TRBD2 (6 bases). Germline CDR1 reads SGHRS; CDR2 reads YFSETQ. V was shortened by 5 bases and J by 6 bases, with 14 bases between the two germline ends. The CDR3 runs 14 residues. As DNA, the CDR3 is TGCGCCAGCAGGGGGACTTTAGGGGCCGGGGAGCTGTTTTTT. This gives the protein CASRGTLGAGELFF.

The J gene is TRBJ2-2, the V gene TRBV7-8; 9 bases are shared with TRBD1. This CDR3 contains 15 residues. Germline-derived CDR1 and CDR2 are SGHVS and FQNEAQ. J was trimmed by 6 bases and V by 5 bases; bases with no gene match: 7. CDR3 sequence: CASSPQGARAGELFF. For the CDR3, the DNA is TGTGCCAGCAGCCCACAGGGGGCGCGGGCCGGGGAGCTGTTTTTT.

The chain combines TRBV9 with TRBJ2-5, with 7 bases lining up with TRBD2. CDR1 SGDLS and CDR2 YYNGEE come from the germline V gene. Germline trimming cut 6 bases from V and 2 bases from J; bases unmatched to any gene: 10. The CDR3 has 15 amino acids. As DNA, the CDR3 is TGTGCCAGCACCCTGGGGGAGCGGGGACAAGAGACCCAGTACTTC. It yields the protein CASTLGERGQETQYF. Variable domain in full (rest from reference TRBV9 and TRBJ2-5): DSGVTQTPKHLITATGQRVTLRCSPRSGDLSVYWYQQSLDQGLQFLIQYYNGEERAKGNILERFSAQQFPDLHSELNLSSLELGDSALYFCASTLGERGQETQYFGPGTRLLVL.

V and J are TRBV10-3 and TRBJ1-3; 9 bases line up with TRBD1. Germline loops: CDR1 ENHRY, CDR2 SYGVKD. This CDR3 comprises 15 residues. V shed 11 bases and J 4 bases; nucleotides not matched to a gene: 12. The CDR3 DNA reads as TGTGCCGCCCATTCCGGGACAGGGTCGGGAAACACCATATATTTT. Its translation is CAAHSGTGSGNTIYF.

J is TRBJ2-3 and V is TRBV2; no clear D gene. CDR1 is SNHLY and CDR2 is FYNNEI in the germline V gene. Trimming shortened V by 7 bases and J by 6 bases, and 17 bases separated the two germline ends. CDR3 size: 14 residues. CDR3 bases: TGTGCCAGCAAACGGGTACTTCCCTGGGATACGCAGTATTTT. Protein product: CASKRVLPWDTQYF.